This T cell receptor beta chain was documented in a study of CD8+CD57+ T cells in acquired aplastic anemia. Overall study context: Sorted CD4+ plus CD8+ cells gave DNA averaging 3.2 ug. Broader study findings: In common between the patients and the controls were twenty-nine CD8+ CDR3 sequences.

This clonotype was seen only a few times. Antigen specificity is unknown. TCR beta VDJ combinations and CDR3 sequences were profiled from genomic DNA. TCRdb re-called the reads through MiXCR, storing one row per CDR3 protein. The sample lists about 180,000 distinct CDR3 sequences, roughly 65% occurring once. CD8+CD57+ cell expansion had been shown by flow cytometry in patients chosen for sequencing. All patients were therapy-naive when blood was sampled. The material sequenced was sorted CD4+, CD8+, or CD8+CD57+ T cells (not recorded which) from PBMCs. The sequence derives from a human donor with aplastic anemia.

The CDR3 nucleotides read TGTGCCAGCAGCTCACAGCAGGTCGTGCAGTACTTC. It translates to CASSSQQVVQYF. This chain uses TRBV7-2 with TRBJ2-7; no reliable D call. The V gene lost 4 bases and the J gene lost 9 bases, with 13 bases spanning the gap. This CDR3 contains 12 residues. Per germline, CDR1 SGHTA and CDR2 FQGNSA.